This TCR beta chain derives from a study of cytomegalovirus exposure and HLA in healthy donors (dated 2017 in TCRdb). Regarding the complete study: According to an earlier analysis of a few hundred of the donors, about 180 million T cells yielded approximately 120 million unique TCR beta sequences and about 300 Gb of sequence data. Every repertoire in the discovery cohort had been generated on one and the same sequencing platform. An earlier analysis of approximately 500 of the donors applied high-throughput TCR beta sequencing to assess whether each TCR beta V gene segment acted as functional or pseudogenic. The T cell repertoires of under 750 subjects were profiled by immunosequencing and related to cytomegalovirus serostatus. An early release covering roughly 640 HLA-typed donors comprised 250 to 350 gigabases of sequencing data and about 90 million unique TCR sequences. A later genetic analysis used genome-wide SNP genotypes for 398 of the 666 donors, treating that subset as a discovery cohort. A handful of DR-DQ haplotypes were treated as single units for association and clustering because of strong linkage in the cohort. The study combined high-throughput TCR immunosequencing, statistical association of individual TCRs with disease status, and machine learning to predict cytomegalovirus infection status. The number of typed donors differed by locus: roughly 620-630 for A, B, C, DRB1 and DQB1; some 540 for DQA1; over 600 for DPA1; and about 450 for DPB1. Among about 410 genotyped donors of the cohort, an average of roughly 230,000 unique TCR beta nucleotide sequences was sequenced per donor, of which about 18% were non-productive. A separate validation cohort of 100 to 150 different subjects was used in addition to the approximately 610-subject first cohort. The study was designed to test whether signatures of past pathogen exposure could be identified by cataloging public T cell receptors. A later analysis re-examined previously published TCR beta repertoires from about 700 donors and added high-resolution HLA genotyping to investigate patterns of TCR occurrence. Of the roughly 390 genotyped donors, around 81% fell in the genetic ancestry cluster associated with self-reported Caucasian donors. Class I and class II HLA loci were covered by the typing at four-digit resolution. Donor age, sex, ethnicity and CMV serostatus were collected together with the repertoire data. The later analysis used no new phenotypic data to find candidate immune exposures, relying instead on TCR beta sequences and their occurrence across donors. The research as a whole found: Linkage disequilibrium might explain the correlated functional status among segregating V segments, but an unknown experimental factor could not be ruled out. The presence/absence analyses assumed that sequencing depth was roughly uniform across donors, and that assumption may not be true. Three of the identified cytomegalovirus-associated TCR beta chains were confirmed in vitro to be specific for cytomegalovirus antigens. At a false discovery rate of 0.05, a later analysis linked about 16,000 TCR beta sequences to specific HLA alleles. It was suggested by the authors that the approach could potentially be generalized to other disease states and immunological phenotypes. In a later analysis, TCR association rates were found to vary across HLA loci, with the most associated TCRs seen for DRB1 alleles and the fewest for HLA-C alleles. A group of highly shared sequence variants was considered likely to be a technical artifact of the sequencing pipeline. The only immune exposure information available for the cohort was CMV serostatus. Most TCR sequences were seen in very few donors, while some public TCRs were found in many individuals. A further reported finding was that TCR beta sequences accurately predicted the HLA-A and HLA-B alleles for most subjects in the first cohort. In a later analysis, several top co-occurrence clusters were reported to appear linked to parvovirus B19, influenza, CMV and Epstein-Barr virus. Assigning TCR associations to individual alleles was difficult when HLA alleles, especially DR and DQ, strongly co-occurred. Because HLA typing was unavailable for some donors at each locus, only the typed subset was used in association tests. In the study, 164 TCR beta chains were listed as associated with cytomegalovirus. Because counts were too low, some 17 rarely observed V segments, including chromosome 9 orphons, were excluded from the earlier analysis of 587 of the donors. A later analysis found that HLA-associated TCR beta chains were more clonally expanded and had lower generation probabilities than equally common non-associated chains. According to a later genetic analysis, donors in an Asian-associated ancestry cluster had fewer N-insertions in productive TCRs than the approximately 710-donor mean. A later analysis found that most CMV-associated TCR beta chains appeared HLA-restricted, with HLA associations seemingly driven largely by CMV exposure. The 87-base-pair reads could not distinguish some IMGT-functional V segments, including TRBV6-2 and TRBV6-3, so those segments were excluded. The classifier was reported to diagnose cytomegalovirus status with high specificity and sensitivity in both the original cohort and the validation cohort. In this cohort, only TCR beta chains were sequenced, and detectable features were limited by the absence of alpha or paired-chain data. A later genetic analysis associated a missense DCLRE1C variant with V-gene and J-gene trimming of TCR beta chains, and an independent cohort replicated the association. In an earlier analysis of approximately 600 of the donors, most TCR beta V segments were observed in productive rearrangements about 87% or about 30% of the time, broadly matching IMGT annotations.

The library relied on the immunoSEQ multiplex PCR assay. For the multiplex PCR, a mixture combining 60 forward primers for TCR Vbeta segments and 13 reverse primers for TCR Jbeta segments was used. Amplification of the CDR3 region of rearranged TCR beta genes was performed with a multiplex PCR assay on genomic DNA. The Illumina HiSeq System was used to sequence the amplified TCR beta libraries as 87-base-pair reads. Per the source publication's procedure: In a later analysis, about 80 million unique TCR beta chains were counted across the approximately 640 repertoires, and about 10 million of these chains were shared by at least two donors. A nearest-neighbor algorithm error-corrected the raw reads and collapsed the reads into unique sequences, merging closely related sequences to remove PCR and sequencing errors. V, D and J gene segments were assigned by aligning CDR3 sequences to IMGT reference sequences. For a sequence to be retained, a match of at least six nucleotides to both a V gene segment and a J gene segment was required. Rearrangements were classified as productive when the CDR3 lacked stop codons and remained in frame with V and J, and all other rearrangements were classified as non-productive. CDR3 was defined by IMGT convention, running from the second conserved V-encoded cysteine to the conserved J-encoded phenylalanine. The earlier analysis of 587 of the donors excluded any sequence lacking an unambiguous match to a single V gene segment. An earlier analysis of 500 to 700 of the donors classified V segments as functional when productive rearrangements were above 56.7% and as segregating when the standard deviation between donors was above 5%. A statistical classification framework was built for diagnosing cytomegalovirus status from the catalog of TCR beta chain sequences. A later analysis assigned V and J genes by comparing TCR nucleotide sequences with IMGT/GENE-DB human TR gene sequences. A later analysis assigned CDR3 sequences and most-parsimonious VDJ recombination scenarios with the TCRdist pipeline. In a later analysis, each TCR beta chain was defined by its CDR3 amino acid sequence together with its V-gene family, and reads without a unique V-gene family were excluded. To address suspected cross-contamination and a sequencing artifact, a later analysis removed over 500 highly shared, low-generation-probability nucleotide sequences. In a later analysis, a clonal expansion index for each public chain was calculated from normalized within-repertoire ranks of inferred template counts. In a later analysis, generation probabilities were computed with a VDJ recombination model fitted to out-of-frame rearrangements, and the resulting probabilities were checked against IGoR. In a later analysis, hypergeometric tests were used to score TCR-TCR, TCR-HLA and TCR-CMV co-occurrence, with a repertoire-size bias correction applied to TCR pairs. To estimate false discovery rates, a later analysis permuted the HLA or CMV assignments 20 times. In a later analysis, co-occurring TCRs were grouped using DBSCAN, and TCRdist sequence similarity was added for clustering within HLA-allele-positive subsets. Co-occurrence clustering excluded repertoires with fewer than 30,000 or more than 120,000 public chains, plus five with anomalous nucleotide sharing. Entries here come from immuneACCESS through TCRdb and include only in-frame sequences with V and J called. Some clones fail to appear in such tables; in the studies checked, an unresolved V gene covers under half of the shortfall, and the cause of the remainder is unknown. That table furnishes V, J and clone size, whereas the DNA furnished D and trimming. The sample yields approximately 150,000 clones; over 70% were counted once. Jointly, the top ten make up roughly 2% of the sample.

This clone was counted only a few times. This clone's antigen is unknown. No much larger clonotype is one base removed from it; base qualities were not supplied. CDR1 is given as MDHEN and CDR2 as SYDVKM, both from the germline V gene. The CDR3 measures 14 amino acids from cysteine to phenylalanine. The kept DNA is CDR3 alone, 42 bases in frame from the first base. V loses 0 bases of germline sequence and J loses 3 bases, and the interval between the two ends is 8 bases. The cohort consisted of 650 to 850 healthy bone marrow donors. At the time of sampling, every cohort member was nominally healthy, though immune exposures that went unrecorded were likely present. The donor tested CMV seronegative and was one of the 352 seronegative cohort members. Every donor gave a peripheral blood sample, and the peripheral blood mononuclear cells from that sample were used for TCR beta sequencing. The Qiagen DNeasy Blood Extraction Kit was used to extract genomic DNA from the blood cell samples.

The clonotype originates from a woman in her thirties or forties in good health and CMV-seronegative. Sequences were obtained from PBMCs. The chain is made from TRBV28 and TRBJ1-1, and perhaps TRBD1 as D gene, on 6 matching bases. The CDR3 here reads CASSLWDRDTEAFF. Read as DNA, the sequence is TGTGCCAGCAGTTTATGGGACAGAGACACTGAAGCTTTCTTT.